This is a list of T cell receptor beta chains from one sample in a study of radiation and T cells in renal cell carcinoma. Produced via immunoSEQ multiplex PCR; TCRdb's table is partial and in-frame only. The table has about 140,000 clones, 83% seen once. This material consisted of blood, taken from a patient whose treatment included radiotherapy and nephrectomy. The receptors come from a woman aged 50 to 65 with renal cell carcinoma. CDR3s include the opening cysteine and the closing phenylalanine or tryptophan. The D gene is left open where the match is weak. Not every row has a clone size; where given, it reads once, few, many or a size class.

cdr3_length: 15; j_call: TRBJ2-1; v_call: TRBV6-5; d_call: .; clone_size: .; cdr3_nt: TGTGCCAGCAGCCAAACAGGGTCACCCTACAATGAGCAGTTCTTC; cdr3_aa: CASSQTGSPYNEQFF
cdr3_length: 15; j_call: TRBJ1-4; v_call: TRBV4-3; d_call: .; clone_size: .; cdr3_nt: TGCGCCAGCAGCCAAGACAGGGGATCTAATGAAAAACTGTTTTTT; cdr3_aa: CASSQDRGSNEKLFF
cdr3_length: 12; j_call: TRBJ1-2; v_call: TRBV6-6; d_call: .; clone_size: once; cdr3_nt: TGTGCCACCTACGGGGATCACTATGGCTACACCTTC; cdr3_aa: CATYGDHYGYTF
cdr3_length: 16; j_call: TRBJ2-3; v_call: TRBV7-2; d_call: TRBD2; clone_size: .; cdr3_nt: TGTGCCAGCAGCCAGAGACTAGCGGGTTCTGCAGATACGCAGTATTTT; cdr3_aa: CASSQRLAGSADTQYF
cdr3_length: 18; j_call: TRBJ2-1; v_call: TRBV5-1; d_call: TRBD2; clone_size: .; cdr3_nt: TGCGCCAGCAGCTCCGGACTAGCGGGGGCCAGCTCCTACAATGAGCAGTTCTTC; cdr3_aa: CASSSGLAGASSYNEQFF
cdr3_length: 14; j_call: TRBJ1-1; v_call: TRBV2; d_call: .; clone_size: .; cdr3_nt: TGTGCCAGCAGACCGGGACAAGTGAACACTGAAGCTTTCTTT; cdr3_aa: CASRPGQVNTEAFF
cdr3_length: 15; j_call: TRBJ2-2; v_call: TRBV2; d_call: TRBD1; clone_size: .; cdr3_nt: TGTGCCAGCACCAGGGACAGGGAAAACACCGGGGAGCTGTTTTTT; cdr3_aa: CASTRDRENTGELFF
cdr3_length: 14; j_call: TRBJ1-1; v_call: TRBV30; d_call: .; clone_size: .; cdr3_nt: TGTGCCTGGAGTTTGGGCAGGGGGAACACTGAAGCTTTCTTT; cdr3_aa: CAWSLGRGNTEAFF
cdr3_length: 15; j_call: TRBJ2-7; v_call: TRBV7-2; d_call: .; clone_size: .; cdr3_nt: TGTGCCAGCAGGGGAGGGGAGACAGGGGCCTACGAGCAGTACTTC; cdr3_aa: CASRGGETGAYEQYF
cdr3_length: 14; j_call: TRBJ2-1; v_call: TRBV15; d_call: TRBD2; clone_size: .; cdr3_nt: TGTGCCACCAGCAGAGCTAGCGGGGAACATGAGCAGTTCTTC; cdr3_aa: CATSRASGEHEQFF
cdr3_length: 15; j_call: TRBJ2-1; v_call: TRBV5-1; d_call: .; clone_size: .; cdr3_nt: TGCGCCAGCAGCTTGGCCACTTTAGCCTACAATGAGCAGTTCTTC; cdr3_aa: CASSLATLAYNEQFF
cdr3_length: 13; j_call: TRBJ1-5; v_call: TRBV6-6; d_call: .; clone_size: .; cdr3_nt: TGTGCCACGGGGGATAGGAGCAATCAGCCCCAGCATTTT; cdr3_aa: CATGDRSNQPQHF
cdr3_length: 13; j_call: TRBJ2-7; v_call: TRBV5-6; d_call: .; clone_size: .; cdr3_nt: TGTGCCAGCAGCCAGCCCAGTGTGTACGAGCAGTACTTC; cdr3_aa: CASSQPSVYEQYF
cdr3_length: 15; j_call: TRBJ1-1; v_call: TRBV11-3; d_call: TRBD1; clone_size: .; cdr3_nt: TGTGCCAGCAGCTCCTGGACAGGGGGGAACACTGAAGCTTTCTTT; cdr3_aa: CASSSWTGGNTEAFF